The 21 T cell receptor beta chains below all came from one sample that was sequenced in a study of T cells in Graves' hyperthyroidism and ophthalmopathy. The TCR beta CDR3 regions underwent amplification using RNA transcripts as the source. The HTBI primer set was used in a first-round RT-PCR of the TCR CDR3. TCRdb analysed the multiplex PCR reads with MiXCR anew, one entry per CDR3 protein. The sample has roughly 290,000 distinct CDR3 sequences; about an eighth are singletons. The source material was blood. The receptors stem from a woman aged 25 to 39 with Graves' hyperthyroidism that later progressed to Graves' ophthalmopathy.

This clonotype was counted only a few times. The rearrangement uses TRBV19 and TRBJ2-1; D might be TRBD1 (6 bases). The germline CDR1 and CDR2 sequences are LNHDA and SQIVND (reference sequence). Trimming stripped 3 bases from V and 12 bases from J, with 9 bases between. This CDR3 region has 11 residues. For the CDR3, the DNA is TGTGCCAGTAGTATCGGCAGGGGGCAGTTCTTC. The encoded protein is CASSIGRGQFF.

In this sample, this clonotype turned up many times. The chain employs TRBV28 and TRBJ1-6; TRBD1 is a possible D gene (5 bases). Germline assignment: CDR1 MDHEN and CDR2 SYDVKM. The CDR3 runs 13 residues. Trimming removed 6 bases from V and 2 bases from J, with 5 bases in between. CDR3 sequence (DNA): TGTGCCAGCAGGGACACCTATAATTCACCCCTCCACTTT. Translating gives CASRDTYNSPLHF.

This clonotype was seen a few times. This sequence joins TRBV12-3 or TRBV12-4 and TRBJ2-1; D may be TRBD1 (5 bases). The CDR3 sequence is 14 residues long. V was trimmed by 7 bases and J by 3 bases, leaving 13 bases between them. DNA of the CDR3: TGTGCCAGCACTCCCGGTAGGGGCTACAATGAGCAGTTCTTC. It is translated as CASTPGRGYNEQFF.

This clonotype was found a few times. The CDR3 region has the DNA TGTGCCAGCAGCGTAGGAAGTACCTACACTGAAGCTTTCTTT. Its translation: CASSVGSTYTEAFF. The rearrangement joins TRBV9 to TRBJ1-1; D remains unclear. The CDR3 is 14 residues long. The germline CDR1 and CDR2 sequences are SGDLS and YYNGEE. The V end was cut by 0 bases, the J end by 3 bases, with 9 bases between.

This clonotype was seen a handful of times. CDR3 sequence: CASSLARVDTEAFF. DNA for the CDR3: TGTGCCAGCAGTTTAGCGAGGGTGGACACTGAAGCTTTCTTT. The chain has TRBV12-3 or TRBV12-4 and TRBJ1-1; D ambiguous. Trimming stripped 0 bases from V and 3 bases from J, with 8 bases between. The CDR3 consists of 14 residues.

This clonotype showed up many times. The chain combines TRBV2 with TRBJ2-2; no reliable D call. Between the trimmed V and J ends, which lost 4 bases and 7 bases, there was a span of 4 bases. The CDR3 extends over 11 amino acids. Germline values: CDR1 SNHLY, CDR2 FYNNEI. The CDR3 region is CASSVDGELFF. The CDR3 DNA reads TGTGCCAGCAGTGTAGACGGGGAGCTGTTTTTT.

This clonotype showed up many times. The chain recombines TRBV7-6 with TRBJ2-3; no reliable D call. The CDR3 has 14 residues. CDR1 and CDR2 (germline): SGHVS, FNYEAQ. V lost 5 bases and J 1 base, leaving 10 bases between the germline ends. As DNA, the CDR3 is TGTGCCAGCAGCCAGAGTCCCCGCACAGATACGCAGTATTTT. Protein product: CASSQSPRTDTQYF. The full variable domain, with the rest looked up from reference TRBV7-6 and TRBJ2-3, is GAGVSQSPRYKVTKRGQDVALRCDPISGHVSLYWYRQALGQGPEFLTYFNYEAQQDKSGLPNDRFSAERPEGSISTLTIQRTEQRDSAMYRCASSQSPRTDTQYFGPGTRLTVL.

At least ten counts were recorded for this clonotype. The rearrangement links TRBV27 to TRBJ2-1, with 7 bases fitting TRBD2. J gave up 7 bases and V 4 bases, and 7 bases lay outside the gene matches. The V gene's germline CDR1 is MNHEY and CDR2 SMNVEV (reference sequence). This CDR3 spans 14 amino acids. The CDR3 DNA follows: TGTGCCAGCAGTTACGGGACTATTGGGAATGAGCAGTTCTTC. Translating it yields CASSYGTIGNEQFF.

This clonotype came up many times. The chain joins TRBV7-9 to TRBJ2-7, with TRBD2 matching over 7 bases. CDR1 and CDR2 (germline): SEHNR, FQNEAQ (reference sequence). This CDR3 comprises 16 residues. With 1 base clipped from V and 6 bases from J, the junction kept 12 bases outside the gene matches. CDR3 DNA sequence: TGTGCCAGCAGCTTAGTGGGGTTGGGAGGGCCGGCCGAGCAGTACTTC. It translates to CASSLVGLGGPAEQYF.

The chain uses TRBV29-1 and TRBJ1-1, with D tentatively TRBD1 (6 bases). Trimming removed 7 bases at V and 0 bases at J, with 21 bases between. This CDR3 is built from 16 residues. CDR1 SQVTM and CDR2 ANQGSEA come from the germline V gene. The CDR3 region has the DNA TGCAGCGCCTTGGGAGAGGGGGTGGGGATGAACACTGAAGCTTTCTTT. Translating it yields CSALGEGVGMNTEAFF. Combining the CDR3 with reference TRBV29-1 and TRBJ1-1 gives the whole variable domain SAVISQKPSRDICQRGTSLTIQCQVDSQVTMMFWYRQQPGQSLTLIATANQGSEATYESGFVIDKFPISRPNLTFSTLTVSNMSPEDSSIYLCSALGEGVGMNTEAFFGQGTRLTVV.

This clonotype was counted between two and nine times. The junction differs from germline at one of its ends, possibly a read error. This chain links TRBV3-1 with TRBJ2-5; D is undetermined. CDR3 size: 12 residues. CDR1 and CDR2 (germline): LGHDT, YNNKEL (reference sequence). CDR3 residues: CASNQTGETQYF. The CDR3 DNA sequence: TGTGCCAGCAACCAAACGGGAGAGACCCAGTACTTC.

This clonotype was seen ten or more times. The CDR3 DNA sequence: TGTGCCAGCAGCCAAGCCGGGACAGGAGAAGAGACCCAGTACTTC. It yields the protein CASSQAGTGEETQYF. V and J are TRBV28 and TRBJ2-5, with 8 bases matching TRBD1. Germline V lookup: CDR1 MDHEN, CDR2 SYDVKM. J gave up 3 bases and V 6 bases, and 9 bases lay outside the gene matches. The CDR3 is made up of 15 amino acids.

This clonotype has at least ten counts. The chain couples TRBV30 to TRBJ2-2; D is unclear. Germline loops: CDR1 GTSNPN, CDR2 SVGIG (reference sequence). V was pared by 5 bases and J by 1 base, with 11 bases between. The CDR3 sequence is 14 residues long. The CDR3 sequence: CAWGRVGNTGELFF. DNA of the CDR3: TGTGCCTGGGGACGAGTGGGGAACACCGGGGAGCTGTTTTTT.

The chain carries TRBV5-1 and TRBJ2-6; D is uncertain. This CDR3 contains 15 residues. Germline-derived CDR1 and CDR2 are SGHRS and YFSETQ. The V end lost 0 bases, the J end lost 2 bases, and 6 bases lay between the germline ends. This chain's CDR3 is CASSLGAPGANVLTF. The CDR3 DNA reads as TGCGCCAGCAGCTTGGGGGCGCCTGGGGCCAACGTCCTGACTTTC.

This clonotype was found many times. J is TRBJ2-1 and V is TRBV7-2, with 8 positions matching TRBD2. This CDR3 is built from 16 residues. Germline V CDR1 and CDR2: SGHTA, FQGNSA. V was clipped by 5 bases and J by 2 bases; unmatched bases: 8. Here the CDR3 reads CASSRGGLAAYNEQFF. Written as DNA, the CDR3 is TGTGCCAGCAGCCGGGGGGGGCTAGCGGCCTACAATGAGCAGTTCTTC.

This clonotype occurred many times. V and J are TRBV28 and TRBJ2-3; 9 positions match TRBD2. Germline CDR1 and CDR2: MDHEN and SYDVKM. The CDR3 totals 14 residues. The trim removed 6 bases at V and 4 bases at J, leaving 5 bases unmatched. In DNA form, the CDR3 reads TGTGCCAGCAGCGTAGCGGGAGTGGCAGATACGCAGTATTTT. It codes for CASSVAGVADTQYF.

Many counts were recorded for this clonotype. The genes are TRBV7-9 and TRBJ2-1, with 9 nucleotides matching TRBD1. Trimming at V came to 7 bases and at J to 8 bases, leaving 15 bases not matched to a gene. CDR1 and CDR2 (germline): SEHNR, FQNEAQ (reference sequence). The CDR3 covers 16 residues. The CDR3: CASTPSTGQGSDEQFF. CDR3 DNA sequence: TGTGCCAGCACCCCATCCACTGGACAGGGGTCAGATGAGCAGTTCTTC. Complete variable domain (other parts from reference TRBV7-9 and TRBJ2-1): DTGVSQNPRHKITKRGQNVTFRCDPISEHNRLYWYRQTLGQGPEFLTYFQNEAQLEKSRLLSDRFSAERPKGSFSTLEIQRTEQGDSAMYLCASTPSTGQGSDEQFFGPGTRLTVL.

The chain joins TRBV15 to TRBJ2-7; 7 nucleotides agree with TRBD1. The trim removed 5 bases at V and 3 bases at J, leaving 7 bases unmatched. The CDR3 is 14 amino acids. Germline lookup yields CDR1 LNHNV and CDR2 YYDKDF (reference sequence). The CDR3 region is CATSSRQGDYEQYF. The CDR3 DNA is TGTGCCACCAGCTCACGACAGGGCGACTACGAGCAGTACTTC.

This clonotype showed up many times. V and J are TRBV9 and TRBJ2-1; no firm D call. CDR1 is SGDLS and CDR2 is YYNGEE in the germline V gene. The germline V and J ends were trimmed by 2 bases and 7 bases, with 10 bases remaining between them. The CDR3 contains 13 residues. CDR3 sequence (DNA): TGTGCCAGCAGCGTTGACCTCGGGAATGAGCAGTTCTTC. Its translation: CASSVDLGNEQFF.

This clonotype was recorded many times. The chain uses TRBV11-2 and TRBJ2-7, with 10 bases aligning to TRBD2. Unmatched junction bases numbered 12, after V lost 0 bases and J lost 7 bases. Per the germline V gene, CDR1 is SGHAT and CDR2 is FQNNGV. This CDR3 comprises 17 residues. CDR3 region: CASSLDRGAGGPREQYF. CDR3 nucleotide sequence: TGTGCCAGCAGCTTAGATCGGGGAGCGGGAGGGCCGCGGGAGCAGTACTTC. Full variable domain (remainder filled in from reference TRBV11-2 and TRBJ2-7): EAGVAQSPRYKIIEKRQSVAFWCNPISGHATLYWYQQILGQGPKLLIQFQNNGVVDDSQLPKDRFSAERLKGVDSTLKIQPAKLEDSAVYLCASSLDRGAGGPREQYFGPGTRLTVT.

This clonotype was observed at least ten times. The chain links TRBV30 to TRBJ2-7, with D perhaps TRBD1 or TRBD2 (6 bases each). The CDR3 is 13 residues long. Germline assignment: CDR1 GTSNPN and CDR2 SVGIG (reference sequence). V dropped 0 bases and J dropped 6 bases, with 12 bases sitting between them. CDR3 DNA: TGTGCCTGGAGTGTAGGCGGAGGGGGCGAGCAGTACTTC. Translating it yields CAWSVGGGGEQYF.